The clone carrying this TCR beta chain was counted between two and nine times. The record originates from a study of cytomegalovirus exposure and HLA in healthy donors. With 60 Vbeta and 13 Jbeta primers, the PCR was carried out. Some clones are missing from TCRdb's copy, which holds only in-frame ones; the method was immunoSEQ multiplex PCR. The sample yields approximately 50,000 clones, roughly 84% seen once. The V segment lost 4 bases and the J segment 13 bases; nucleotides outside the gene matches: 9. Germline V gives CDR1 WSHSY, CDR2 SAAADI. The CDR3 extends over 14 amino acids. The origin of this receptor is a man aged 25 to 40 in good health and CMV-seronegative. The sample comprised PBMCs. The chain uses TRBV10-2 and TRBJ1-6, with 8 nucleotides matching TRBD1. In DNA, the CDR3 is TGCGCCAGCAGTGCAGACAGGGGTCGCGGCCCCCTCCACTTT. Translating it yields CASSADRGRGPLHF.